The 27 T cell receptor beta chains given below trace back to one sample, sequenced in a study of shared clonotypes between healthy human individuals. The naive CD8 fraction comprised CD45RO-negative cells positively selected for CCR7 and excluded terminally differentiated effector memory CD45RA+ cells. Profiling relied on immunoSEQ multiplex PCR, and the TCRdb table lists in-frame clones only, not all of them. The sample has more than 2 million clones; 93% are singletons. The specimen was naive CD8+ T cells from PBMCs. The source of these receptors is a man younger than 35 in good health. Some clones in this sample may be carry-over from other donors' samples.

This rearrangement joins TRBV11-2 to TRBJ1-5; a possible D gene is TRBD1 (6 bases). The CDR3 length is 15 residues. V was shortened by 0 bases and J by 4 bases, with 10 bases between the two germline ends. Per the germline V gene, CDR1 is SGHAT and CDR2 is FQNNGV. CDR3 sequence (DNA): TGTGCCAGCAGCTTAGACCCTCAGGGGAATCAGCCCCAGCATTTT. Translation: CASSLDPQGNQPQHF.

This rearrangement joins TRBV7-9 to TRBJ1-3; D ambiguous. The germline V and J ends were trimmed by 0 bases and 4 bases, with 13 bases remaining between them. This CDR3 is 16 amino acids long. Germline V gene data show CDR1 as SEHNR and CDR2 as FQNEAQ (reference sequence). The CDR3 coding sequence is TGTGCCAGCAGCTTAGCGCAGGCGATAAGGGGAAACACCATATATTTT. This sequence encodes CASSLAQAIRGNTIYF.

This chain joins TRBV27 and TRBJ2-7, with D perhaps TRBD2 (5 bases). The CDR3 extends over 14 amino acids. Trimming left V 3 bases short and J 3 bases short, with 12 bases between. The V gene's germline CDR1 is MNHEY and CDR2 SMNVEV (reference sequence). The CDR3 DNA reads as TGTGCCAGCAGTTTGAGAGGGAGAGTCTACGAGCAGTACTTC. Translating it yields CASSLRGRVYEQYF.

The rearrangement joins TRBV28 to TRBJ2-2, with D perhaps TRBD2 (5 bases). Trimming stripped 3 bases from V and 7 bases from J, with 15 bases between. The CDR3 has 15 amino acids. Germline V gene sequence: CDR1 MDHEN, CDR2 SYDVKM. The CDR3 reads CASSFGGSGLGELFF. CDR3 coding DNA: TGTGCCAGCAGTTTCGGCGGGTCCGGGCTCGGGGAGCTGTTTTTT.

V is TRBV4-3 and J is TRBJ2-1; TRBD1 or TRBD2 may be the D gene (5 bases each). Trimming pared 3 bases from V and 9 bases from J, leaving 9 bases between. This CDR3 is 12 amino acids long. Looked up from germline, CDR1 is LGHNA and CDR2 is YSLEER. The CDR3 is CASSQGPTEQFF. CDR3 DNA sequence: TGCGCCAGCAGCCAGGGACCAACTGAGCAGTTCTTC.

The CDR3 nucleotides read TGTGCCAGCAGCCAAGTCGTTAGGAGCTACGAGCAGTACTTC. It translates to CASSQVVRSYEQYF. The chain carries TRBV14 and TRBJ2-7; D is undetermined. The CDR3 spans 14 residues. Per germline, CDR1 SGHDN and CDR2 FVKESK. With 1 base removed from V and 3 bases from J, the gap between germline ends came to 10 bases.

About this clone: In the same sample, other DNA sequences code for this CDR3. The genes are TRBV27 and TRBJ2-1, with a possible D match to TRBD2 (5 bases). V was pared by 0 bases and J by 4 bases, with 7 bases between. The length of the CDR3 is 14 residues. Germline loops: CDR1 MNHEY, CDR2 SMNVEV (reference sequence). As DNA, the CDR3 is TGTGCCAGCAGTTTATCTGGCGGGTACAATGAGCAGTTCTTC. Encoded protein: CASSLSGGYNEQFF.

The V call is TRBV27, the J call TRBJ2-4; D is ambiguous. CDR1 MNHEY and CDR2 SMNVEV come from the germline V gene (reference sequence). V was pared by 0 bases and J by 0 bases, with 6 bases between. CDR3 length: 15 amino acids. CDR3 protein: CASSLSRQAKNIQYF. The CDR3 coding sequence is TGTGCCAGCAGTTTATCAAGGCAAGCCAAAAACATTCAGTACTTC.

The CDR3, as DNA: TGTGCCAGCAGCTCCGCACCGCGGGAGTTGTTCGAGCAGTACTTC. Protein product: CASSSAPRELFEQYF. The rearrangement uses TRBV7-9 and TRBJ2-7, with 7 bases matching TRBD2. This CDR3 is 15 amino acids long. J lost 6 bases, V lost 4 bases, and 12 bases had no gene match. Germline V CDR1 and CDR2: SEHNR, FQNEAQ (reference sequence).

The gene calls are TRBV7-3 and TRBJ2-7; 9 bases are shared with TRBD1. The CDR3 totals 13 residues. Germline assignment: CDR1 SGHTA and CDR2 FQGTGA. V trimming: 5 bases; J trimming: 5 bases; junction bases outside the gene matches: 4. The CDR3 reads CASSPTGGHEQYF. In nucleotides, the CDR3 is TGTGCCAGCAGCCCTACAGGGGGCCACGAGCAGTACTTC.

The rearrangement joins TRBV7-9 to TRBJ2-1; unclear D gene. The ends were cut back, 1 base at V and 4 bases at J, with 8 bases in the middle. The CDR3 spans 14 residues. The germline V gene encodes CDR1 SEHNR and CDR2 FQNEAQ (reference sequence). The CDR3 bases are TGTGCCAGCAGCTTAGGCCTAGTTTACAATGAGCAGTTCTTC. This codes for CASSLGLVYNEQFF. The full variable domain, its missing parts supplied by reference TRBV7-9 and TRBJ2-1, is DTGVSQNPRHKITKRGQNVTFRCDPISEHNRLYWYRQTLGQGPEFLTYFQNEAQLEKSRLLSDRFSAERPKGSFSTLEIQRTEQGDSAMYLCASSLGLVYNEQFFGPGTRLTVL.

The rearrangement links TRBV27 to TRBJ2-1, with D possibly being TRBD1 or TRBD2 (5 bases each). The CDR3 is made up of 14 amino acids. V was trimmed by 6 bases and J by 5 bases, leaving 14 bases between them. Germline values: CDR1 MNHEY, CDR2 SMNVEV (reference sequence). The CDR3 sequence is CASSLRDGNNEQFF. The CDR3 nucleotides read TGTGCCAGCAGCCTAAGGGACGGCAACAATGAGCAGTTCTTC.

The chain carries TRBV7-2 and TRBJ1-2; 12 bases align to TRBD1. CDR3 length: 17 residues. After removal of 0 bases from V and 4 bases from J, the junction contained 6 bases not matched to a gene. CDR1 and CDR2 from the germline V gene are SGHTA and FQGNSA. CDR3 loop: CASSLAGTGGLIYGYTF. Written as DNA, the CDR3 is TGTGCCAGCAGCTTAGCCGGGACAGGGGGCTTGATCTATGGCTACACCTTC.

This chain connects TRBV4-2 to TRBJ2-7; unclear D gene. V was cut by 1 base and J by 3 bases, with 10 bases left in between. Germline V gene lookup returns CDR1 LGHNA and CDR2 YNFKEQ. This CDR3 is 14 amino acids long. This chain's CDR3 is CASSQVSSHYEQYF. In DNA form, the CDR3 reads TGTGCCAGCAGCCAAGTGAGCTCACACTACGAGCAGTACTTC.

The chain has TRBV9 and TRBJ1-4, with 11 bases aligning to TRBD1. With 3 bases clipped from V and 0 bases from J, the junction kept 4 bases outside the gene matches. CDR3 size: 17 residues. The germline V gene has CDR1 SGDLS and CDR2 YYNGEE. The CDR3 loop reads CASSEGTGGTTNEKLFF. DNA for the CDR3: TGTGCCAGCAGCGAGGGGACAGGGGGAACAACTAATGAAAAACTGTTTTTT.

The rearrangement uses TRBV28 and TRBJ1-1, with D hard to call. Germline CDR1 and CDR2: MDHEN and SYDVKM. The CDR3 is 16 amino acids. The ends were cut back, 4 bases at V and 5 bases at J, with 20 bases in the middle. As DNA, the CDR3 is TGTGCCAGCAGTTCTCCCCCCAGGTGGGTTGCGACTGAAGCTTTCTTT. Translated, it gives CASSSPPRWVATEAFF.

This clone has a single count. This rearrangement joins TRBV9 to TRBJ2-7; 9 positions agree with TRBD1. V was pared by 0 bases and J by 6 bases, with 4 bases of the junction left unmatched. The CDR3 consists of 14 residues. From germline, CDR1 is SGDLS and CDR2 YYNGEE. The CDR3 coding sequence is TGTGCCAGCAGCGTAGGGGACAGGGTGATCGAGCAGTACTTC. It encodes CASSVGDRVIEQYF. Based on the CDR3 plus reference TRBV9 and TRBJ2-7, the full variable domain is DSGVTQTPKHLITATGQRVTLRCSPRSGDLSVYWYQQSLDQGLQFLIQYYNGEERAKGNILERFSAQQFPDLHSELNLSSLELGDSALYFCASSVGDRVIEQYFGPGTRLTVT.

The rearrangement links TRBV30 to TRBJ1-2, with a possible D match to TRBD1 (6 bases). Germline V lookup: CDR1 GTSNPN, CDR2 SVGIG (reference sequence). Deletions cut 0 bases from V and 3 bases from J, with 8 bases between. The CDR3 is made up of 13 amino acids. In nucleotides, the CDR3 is TGTGCCTGGAGTGTGTGGACAGACTATGGCTACACCTTC. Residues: CAWSVWTDYGYTF.

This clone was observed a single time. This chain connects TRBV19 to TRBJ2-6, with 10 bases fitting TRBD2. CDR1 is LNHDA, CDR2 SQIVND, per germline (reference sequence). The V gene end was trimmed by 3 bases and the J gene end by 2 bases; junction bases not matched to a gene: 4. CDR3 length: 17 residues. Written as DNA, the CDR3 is TGTGCCAGTAGTATGCCTAGCGGGAGAACTGGGGCCAACGTCCTGACTTTC. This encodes CASSMPSGRTGANVLTF.

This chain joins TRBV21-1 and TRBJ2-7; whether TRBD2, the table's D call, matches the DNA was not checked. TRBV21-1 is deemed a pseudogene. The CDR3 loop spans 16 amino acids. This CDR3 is CASDRASGPYPYEQYF. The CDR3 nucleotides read TGTGCCAGCGACAGGGCTAGCGGGCCTTACCCCTACGAGCAGTACTTC.

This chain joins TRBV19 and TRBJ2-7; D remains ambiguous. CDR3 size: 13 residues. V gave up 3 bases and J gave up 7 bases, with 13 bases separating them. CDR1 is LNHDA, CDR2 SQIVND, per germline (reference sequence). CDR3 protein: CASSIVPEEEQYF. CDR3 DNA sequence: TGTGCCAGTAGTATCGTCCCTGAGGAGGAGCAGTACTTC.

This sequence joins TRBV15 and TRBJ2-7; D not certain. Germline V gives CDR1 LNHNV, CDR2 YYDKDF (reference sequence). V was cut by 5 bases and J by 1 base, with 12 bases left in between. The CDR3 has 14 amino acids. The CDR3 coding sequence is TGTGCCACCAGCGTATCCAGCCTGTCCTACGAGCAGTACTTC. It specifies CATSVSSLSYEQYF.

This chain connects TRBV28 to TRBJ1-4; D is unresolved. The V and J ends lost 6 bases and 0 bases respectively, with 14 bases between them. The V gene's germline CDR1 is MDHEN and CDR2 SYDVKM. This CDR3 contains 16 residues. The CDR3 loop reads CASRETLPATNEKLFF. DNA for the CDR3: TGTGCCAGCAGGGAGACACTACCCGCAACTAATGAAAAACTGTTTTTT.

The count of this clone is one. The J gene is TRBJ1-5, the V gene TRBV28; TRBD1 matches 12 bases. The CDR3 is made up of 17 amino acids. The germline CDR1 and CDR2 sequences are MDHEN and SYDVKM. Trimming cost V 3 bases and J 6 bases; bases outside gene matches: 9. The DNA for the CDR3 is TGTGCCAGCAGTTTTATAATCGGGACAGGGGGCGGTCAGCCCCAGCATTTT. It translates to CASSFIIGTGGGQPQHF.

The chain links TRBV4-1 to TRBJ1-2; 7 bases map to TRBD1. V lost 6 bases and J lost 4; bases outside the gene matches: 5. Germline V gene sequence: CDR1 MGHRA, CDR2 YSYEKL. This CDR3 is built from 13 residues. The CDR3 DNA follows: TGCGCCAGCAGAAAAGGGGACAGCTATGGCTACACCTTC. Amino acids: CASRKGDSYGYTF.

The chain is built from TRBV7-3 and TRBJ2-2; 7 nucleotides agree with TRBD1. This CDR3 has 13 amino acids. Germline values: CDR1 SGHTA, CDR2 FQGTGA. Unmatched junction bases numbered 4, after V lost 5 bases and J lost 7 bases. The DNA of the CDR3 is TGTGCCAGCAGCCATAACAGGGGCGGGGAGCTGTTTTTT. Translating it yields CASSHNRGGELFF.

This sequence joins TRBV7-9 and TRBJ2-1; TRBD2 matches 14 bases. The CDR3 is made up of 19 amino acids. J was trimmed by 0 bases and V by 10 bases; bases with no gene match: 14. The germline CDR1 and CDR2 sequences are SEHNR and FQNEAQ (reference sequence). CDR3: CATGPGLAGEGSSYNEQFF. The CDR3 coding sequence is TGTGCCACCGGACCGGGACTAGCGGGAGAAGGGAGCTCCTACAATGAGCAGTTCTTC. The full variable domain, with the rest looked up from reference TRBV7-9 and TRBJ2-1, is DTGVSQNPRHKITKRGQNVTFRCDPISEHNRLYWYRQTLGQGPEFLTYFQNEAQLEKSRLLSDRFSAERPKGSFSTLEIQRTEQGDSAMYLCATGPGLAGEGSSYNEQFFGPGTRLTVL.